Given below is one TCR beta chain in context. The sample belongs to a study of blood T cell repertoires in COVID-19. Study-wide context: COVID-19 samples, acute and convalescent, were from the United States, Italy and Spain.

Sequencing was performed with immunoSEQ multiplex PCR; in TCRdb, only in-frame clones are kept and a portion is missing. The sample gives 9,500 to 15,000 clones, approximately 70% of which show up once; around 30% is in the top ten. The germline V and J ends were trimmed by 0 bases and 2 bases, with 10 bases remaining between them. In germline, CDR1 is LGHNA, CDR2 YNFKEQ. The CDR3 length is 15 residues. The material sequenced was peripheral blood. This TCR was recovered from a human donor in a cohort sampled during active COVID-19. V and J are TRBV4-2 and TRBJ1-2; a weak D match, TRBD1 (5 bases). CDR3 DNA sequence: TGTGCCAGCAGCCAAGACTTGACAGCCAACTATGGCTACACCTTC. Translation: CASSQDLTANYGYTF.